The 21 T cell receptor beta chains in this list originate from one sample, sequenced in a study of regulatory T cells in long-lasting Graves disease. Regarding time point: newly diagnosed GD, antithyroid drugs for less than 3 months. The TCR library was prepared using RNA isolated from PBMCs. To make TCR beta libraries, researchers used iRepertoire HTBI primers and Arm-PCR of CDR3 regions. TCRdb recomputed calls from the multiplex PCR reads with MiXCR, one row per CDR3 protein. Seen here are about 400,000 distinct CDR3 sequences, about a sixth observed once, and the top ten hold over 20%. This sample also appeared in a second study, on T cells in Graves' hyperthyroidism and ophthalmopathy.

Sequences were derived from peripheral blood mononuclear cells (PBMCs), sampled at new diagnosis, from a patient treated with antithyroid drugs. These receptors were collected from a woman aged 18-30 years with Graves disease.

There are a few counts of this clonotype. The chain carries TRBV28 and TRBJ1-2; 10 bases align to TRBD1. The trim removed 7 bases at V and 8 bases at J, leaving 10 bases unmatched. Germline CDR1 and CDR2: MDHEN and SYDVKM. The CDR3 runs to 14 residues. CDR3 region: CASTTGGAVRGYTF. The DNA for the CDR3 is TGTGCCAGCACGACAGGGGGCGCGGTGAGGGGCTACACCTTC.

V and J are TRBV20-1 and TRBJ2-5; 8 bases fit TRBD2. V was clipped by 3 bases and J by 5 bases; unmatched bases: 11. The CDR3 loop spans 15 amino acids. The germline gives CDR1 DFQATT, CDR2 SNEGSKA (reference sequence). As DNA, the CDR3 is TGCAGTGCTAGGGATACTCAAGCGGGAGTCGAGACCCAGTACTTC. It is translated as CSARDTQAGVETQYF.

J is TRBJ2-7 and V is TRBV25-1, with D possibly being TRBD1 or TRBD2 (6 bases each). CDR3 length: 14 amino acids. Trimming shortened V by 7 bases and J by 4 bases, and 17 bases separated the two germline ends. Germline V lookup: CDR1 MGHDK, CDR2 SYGVNS. The CDR3 protein is CASNQRGVRYEQYF. CDR3 nucleotides: TGTGCCAGCAACCAAAGGGGGGTAAGGTACGAGCAGTACTTC.

This clonotype was seen ten or more times. The chain uses TRBV27 and TRBJ1-2; D unresolved. This CDR3 is built from 15 residues. The ends were cut back, 5 bases at V and 5 bases at J, with 18 bases in the middle. Per the germline V gene, CDR1 is MNHEY and CDR2 is SMNVEV (reference sequence). DNA of the CDR3: TGTGCCAGCAGTACACACCCAGGAGGGAGTTATGGCTACACCTTC. Protein product: CASSTHPGGSYGYTF.

This clonotype has ten or more counts. The rearrangement uses TRBV20-1 and TRBJ2-1; 10 bases are a match to TRBD1. Germline V gene lookup returns CDR1 DFQATT and CDR2 SNEGSKA (reference sequence). The CDR3 contains 15 residues. J was trimmed by 7 bases and V by 3 bases; bases with no gene match: 9. The CDR3 sequence: CSASRGTGVRNEQFF. The CDR3 nucleotides are TGCAGTGCTAGTCGAGGGACAGGGGTACGGAATGAGCAGTTCTTC.

CDR3 sequence (DNA): TGTGCCAGCAACCCGGGACGGTACTTCTACGAGCAGTACTTC. It specifies CASNPGRYFYEQYF. The chain employs TRBV28 and TRBJ2-7; D possibly uses TRBD1 or TRBD2 (5 bases each). V was cut by 7 bases and J by 3 bases, with 16 bases left in between. The germline V gene has CDR1 MDHEN and CDR2 SYDVKM. The CDR3 is made up of 14 amino acids.

A few counts support this clonotype. The J gene is TRBJ1-2, the V gene TRBV7-8, with D perhaps matching TRBD1 (6 bases). This CDR3 spans 15 amino acids. CDR1 and CDR2 from the germline V gene are SGHVS and FQNEAQ. Trimming took 2 bases from V and 5 from J, leaving 15 bases between them. CDR3 DNA sequence: TGTGCCAGCAGCTTAAGGACAGAAAAAGGGTATGGCTACACCTTC. Its translation is CASSLRTEKGYGYTF.

This clonotype was counted many times. The V call is TRBV11-2, the J call TRBJ2-7, with 12 bases matching TRBD2. Germline V lookup: CDR1 SGHAT, CDR2 FQNNGV. V gave up 3 bases and J gave up 6 bases; unmatched junction bases: 9. The CDR3 totals 16 residues. The CDR3 bases are TGTGCCAGCAGCTTGGTACTAGCGGGGGGAAAGGGCGAGCAGTACTTC. Its protein product is CASSLVLAGGKGEQYF.

This clonotype appeared many times. The chain is built from TRBV18 and TRBJ1-6; D not certain. The germline V and J ends were trimmed by 0 bases and 11 bases, with 11 bases remaining between them. Germline V gives CDR1 KGHSH, CDR2 LQKENI. There are 14 residues in the CDR3. CDR3: CASSPPTVYPPLHF. DNA for the CDR3: TGTGCCAGCTCACCACCAACCGTCTACCCACCCCTCCACTTT. The complete variable domain, with remaining parts taken from reference TRBV18 and TRBJ1-6, reads NAGVMQNPRHLVRRRGQEARLRCSPMKGHSHVYWYRQLPEEGLKFMVYLQKENIIDESGMPKERFSAEFPKEGPSILRIQQVVRGDSAAYFCASSPPTVYPPLHFGNGTRLTVT.

The sample holds many counts of this clonotype. This chain links TRBV5-1 with TRBJ2-1, with D tentatively TRBD2 (6 bases). Germline loops: CDR1 SGHRS, CDR2 YFSETQ. Trimming removed 2 bases from V and 3 bases from J, with 18 bases in between. The CDR3 is made up of 17 amino acids. The chain's CDR3 is CASSLDLGGINYNEQFF. DNA of the CDR3: TGCGCCAGCAGCTTAGACTTGGGGGGAATCAACTACAATGAGCAGTTCTTC.

The sample holds many counts of this clonotype. This chain links TRBV28 with TRBJ2-5; TRBD2 agrees at 7 bases. J gave up 5 bases and V 3 bases, and 12 bases lay outside the gene matches. This CDR3 spans 16 amino acids. From germline, CDR1 is MDHEN and CDR2 SYDVKM. The CDR3 here is CASSFGLDSFWETQYF. The CDR3 bases are TGTGCCAGCAGTTTCGGACTAGACTCCTTTTGGGAGACCCAGTACTTC. Variable domain in full (rest from reference TRBV28 and TRBJ2-5): DVKVTQSSRYLVKRTGEKVFLECVQDMDHENMFWYRQDPGLGLRLIYFSYDVKMKEKGDIPEGYSVSREKKERFSLILESASTNQTSMYLCASSFGLDSFWETQYFGPGTRLLVL.

This clonotype was seen at least ten times. The chain couples TRBV4-1 to TRBJ2-5; 8 nucleotides agree with TRBD1. The CDR3 length is 15 residues. The germline V gene encodes CDR1 MGHRA and CDR2 YSYEKL. J gave up 5 bases and V 3 bases, and 8 bases lay outside the gene matches. The CDR3, as DNA: TGCGCCAGCAGCCAGTGGACAGGGACCAGGGAGACCCAGTACTTC. It codes for CASSQWTGTRETQYF.

This clonotype was found a few times. The rearrangement links TRBV6-1 to TRBJ1-1; D may be TRBD1 (5 bases). CDR1 and CDR2 from the germline V gene are MNHNS and SASEGT. The CDR3 spans 13 residues. The V gene lost 7 bases and the J gene lost 6 bases, with 15 bases spanning the gap. The DNA of the CDR3 is TGTGCCAGCACCCGAGGGGTCTGGGCTGAAGCTTTCTTT. This encodes CASTRGVWAEAFF.

This clonotype was counted at least ten times. The chain is built from TRBV18 and TRBJ2-5; TRBD1 might be the D (6 bases). Germline V gene lookup returns CDR1 KGHSH and CDR2 LQKENI. This CDR3 is 13 amino acids long. Trimming left V 5 bases short and J 2 bases short, with 9 bases between. For the CDR3, the DNA is TGTGCCAGCTCATCCGACAGGCAAGAGACCCAGTACTTC. This gives the protein CASSSDRQETQYF.

This clonotype was counted ten times or more. The chain links TRBV18 to TRBJ1-1; tentative D call: TRBD1 (6 bases). The length of the CDR3 is 13 residues. The V end was cut by 2 bases, the J end by 4 bases, with 8 bases between. Germline CDR1 KGHSH, CDR2 LQKENI. The CDR3 region has the DNA TGTGCCAGCTCACCATTACAGGGCACTGAAGCTTTCTTT. Residues: CASSPLQGTEAFF.

This clonotype was counted ten times or more. The genes are TRBV6-2 or TRBV6-3 and TRBJ2-2; the match to TRBD1 covers 7 bases. J lost 0 bases, V lost 2 bases, and 9 bases had no gene match. Germline V gene lookup returns CDR1 MNHEY and CDR2 SVGEGT. This CDR3 spans 18 amino acids. The CDR3 spells CASSYDYTGATNTGELFF. CDR3 sequence (DNA): TGTGCCAGCAGTTACGATTATACAGGGGCGACGAACACCGGGGAGCTGTTTTTT.

The chain joins TRBV7-9 to TRBJ2-4; maybe TRBD2 (6 bases). The CDR3 covers 16 residues. V lost 4 bases and J 5 bases, leaving 18 bases between the germline ends. Per the germline V gene, CDR1 is SEHNR and CDR2 is FQNEAQ (reference sequence). CDR3 DNA sequence: TGTGCCAGCAGCTATGACCCGGGGGTCCTCCAAAACATTCAGTACTTC. This sequence encodes CASSYDPGVLQNIQYF.

Concerning this clonotype: Since a much larger clone is just one base distant, this may be a read error. J is TRBJ1-4 and V is TRBV6-1; D not resolved. Between the trimmed V and J ends, which lost 11 bases and 5 bases, there was a span of 15 bases. This CDR3 contains 13 residues. From germline, CDR1 is MNHNS and CDR2 SASEGT. The CDR3 nucleotides read TGTGCCGCACTTGGCCGCAGGAATGAAAAACTGTTTTTT. Protein: CAALGRRNEKLFF.

This clonotype was found many times. Compared with germline, one end of the junction differs, possibly owing to a read error. The chain is built from TRBV5-1 and TRBJ2-7, with 8 bases lining up with TRBD2. The length of the CDR3 is 14 residues. Germline loops: CDR1 SGHRS, CDR2 YFSETQ. The CDR3 is CASSASGPTYEQYF. In DNA, the CDR3 is TGTGCCAGCAGTGCTAGCGGGCCTACCTACGAGCAGTACTTC. The whole variable domain, remainder taken from reference TRBV5-1 and TRBJ2-7, is KAGVTQTPRYLIKTRGQQVTLSCSPISGHRSVSWYQQTPGQGLQFLFEYFSETQRNKGNFPGRFSGRQFSNSRSEMNVSTLELGDSALYLCASSASGPTYEQYFGPGTRLTVT.

The rearrangement joins TRBV9 to TRBJ1-1; TRBD1 might be the D (5 bases). Trimming cost V 3 bases and J 5 bases, with 14 bases left between them. Per germline, CDR1 SGDLS and CDR2 YYNGEE. This CDR3 has 14 residues. The CDR3 coding sequence is TGTGCCAGCAGCGAGGAGCCAGGGACTACTGAAGCTTTCTTT. It codes for CASSEEPGTTEAFF. Supplemented by reference TRBV9 and TRBJ1-1, the full variable domain reads DSGVTQTPKHLITATGQRVTLRCSPRSGDLSVYWYQQSLDQGLQFLIQYYNGEERAKGNILERFSAQQFPDLHSELNLSSLELGDSALYFCASSEEPGTTEAFFGQGTRLTVV.

The chain recombines TRBV9 with TRBJ2-7, with D perhaps TRBD1 (5 bases). The end of the DNA fits TRBJ2-4 better, so the J call may be wrong. Germline CDR1 is SGDLS and CDR2 is YYNGEE. CDR3 length equals 16 residues. CDR3 residues: CASSVGGGGRADIQYF. The CDR3 DNA is TGTGCCAGCAGCGTAGGAGGTGGCGGCAGGGCGGACATTCAGTACTTC.